The entry below describes one TCR beta chain. The data are from a study of T cell changes during pregnancy in multiple sclerosis. TCRdb keeps only in-frame clones here, not all; method: immunoSEQ multiplex PCR. The sample contains about 87,000 clones, around 95% of which appear only once. Sequenced material: peripheral blood, taken in the third trimester of pregnancy. The sequence derives from a female donor in good health, enrolled as a control in a pregnancy study.

This CDR3 is CASSQIQGSRTEAFF. CDR3 bases: TGTGCCAGCAGCCAAATACAGGGGTCCCGGACTGAAGCTTTCTTT. This chain uses TRBV7-9 with TRBJ1-1, with 7 bases matching TRBD1. After removal of 5 bases from V and 5 bases from J, the junction contained 11 bases not matched to a gene. CDR1 and CDR2 from the germline V gene are SEHNR and FQNEAQ (reference sequence). The CDR3 loop spans 15 amino acids.